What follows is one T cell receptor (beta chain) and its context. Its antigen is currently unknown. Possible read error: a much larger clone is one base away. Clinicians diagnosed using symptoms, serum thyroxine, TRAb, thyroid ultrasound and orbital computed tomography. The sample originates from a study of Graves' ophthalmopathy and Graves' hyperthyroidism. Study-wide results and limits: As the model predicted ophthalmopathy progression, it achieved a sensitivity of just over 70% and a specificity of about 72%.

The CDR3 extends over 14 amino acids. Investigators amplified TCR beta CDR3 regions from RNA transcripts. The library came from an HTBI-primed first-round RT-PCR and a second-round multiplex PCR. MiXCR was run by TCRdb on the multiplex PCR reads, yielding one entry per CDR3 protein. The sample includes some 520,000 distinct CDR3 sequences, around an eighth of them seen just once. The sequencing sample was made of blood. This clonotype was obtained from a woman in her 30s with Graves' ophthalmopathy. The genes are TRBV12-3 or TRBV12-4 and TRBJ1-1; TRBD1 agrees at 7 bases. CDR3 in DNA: TGTTCCAGCAGTCCCGGACAGGTGGACACTGAAGCTTTCTTT. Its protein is CSSSPGQVDTEAFF.